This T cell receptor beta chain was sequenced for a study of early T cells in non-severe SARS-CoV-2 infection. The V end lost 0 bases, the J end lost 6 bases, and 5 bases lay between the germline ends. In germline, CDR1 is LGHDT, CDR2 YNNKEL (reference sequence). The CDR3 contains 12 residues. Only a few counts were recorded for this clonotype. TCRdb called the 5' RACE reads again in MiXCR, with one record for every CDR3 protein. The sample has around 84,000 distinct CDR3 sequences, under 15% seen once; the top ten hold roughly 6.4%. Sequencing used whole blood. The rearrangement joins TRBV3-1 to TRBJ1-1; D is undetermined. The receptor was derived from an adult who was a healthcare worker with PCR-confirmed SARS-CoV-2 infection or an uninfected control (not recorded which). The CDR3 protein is CASSQEMAEAFF. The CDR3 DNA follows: TGTGCCAGCAGCCAAGAAATGGCTGAAGCTTTCTTT. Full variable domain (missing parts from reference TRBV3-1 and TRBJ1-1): DTAVSQTPKYLVTQMGNDKSIKCEQNLGHDTMYWYKQDSKKFLKIMFSYNNKELIINETVPNRFSPKSPDKAHLNLHINSLELGDSAVYFCASSQEMAEAFFGQGTRLTVV.